This entry lists 17 T cell receptor beta chains sequenced from one sample in a study of blood T cell repertoires in COVID-19. Produced via immunoSEQ multiplex PCR; TCRdb's table is partial and in-frame only. The table has around 50,000 clones, around 86% seen once; the top ten hold roughly 14%. Sequencing was carried out using peripheral blood. These receptors came from a human donor in a cohort sampled during active COVID-19.

The chain joins TRBV6-1 to TRBJ2-1; 10 positions agree with TRBD2. V was pared by 3 bases and J by 1 base, with 3 bases of the junction left unmatched. This CDR3 contains 16 residues. CDR1 is MNHNS and CDR2 is SASEGT in the germline V gene. Here the CDR3 reads CASSDLLAGSYNEQFF. CDR3 bases: TGTGCCAGCAGTGACCTACTAGCGGGATCCTACAATGAGCAGTTCTTC.

The chain is built from TRBV5-4 and TRBJ2-7; D gene uncertain. CDR1 SGHNT and CDR2 YYREEE come from the germline V gene (reference sequence). V was pared by 1 base and J by 0 bases, with 11 bases between. The CDR3 totals 15 residues. The CDR3: CASSLRLAASYEQYF. The CDR3 DNA reads TGTGCCAGCAGCTTGCGTCTTGCGGCCTCCTACGAGCAGTACTTC.

V and J are TRBV18 and TRBJ1-1; no reliable D call. Germline V CDR1 and CDR2: KGHSH, LQKENI. V lost 3 bases, J lost 0 bases, and 5 bases lay in between. CDR3 length equals 13 residues. The CDR3 DNA reads as TGTGCCAGCTCACCCGGGATGAACACTGAAGCTTTCTTT. Translated: CASSPGMNTEAFF.

The chain employs TRBV28 and TRBJ1-4; TRBD1 matches 10 bases. The CDR3 consists of 15 residues. V gave up 5 bases and J gave up 8 bases; unmatched junction bases: 8. CDR1 is MDHEN, CDR2 SYDVKM, per germline. Here the CDR3 DNA reads TGTGCCAGCAGTACCGCCGGACAGGGGGAAGAAAAACTGTTTTTT. It is translated as CASSTAGQGEEKLFF. The whole variable domain, filled in from reference TRBV28 and TRBJ1-4, reads DVKVTQSSRYLVKRTGEKVFLECVQDMDHENMFWYRQDPGLGLRLIYFSYDVKMKEKGDIPEGYSVSREKKERFSLILESASTNQTSMYLCASSTAGQGEEKLFFGSGTQLSVL.

The CDR3 here is CASSPGLAAVDGQFF. In nucleotides, the CDR3 is TGTGCCAGCAGCCCGGGACTAGCGGCGGTTGATGGGCAGTTCTTC. This chain uses TRBV3-1 (or the pseudogene TRBV3-2) with TRBJ2-1; TRBD2 agrees at 11 bases. CDR1 LGHDT and CDR2 YNNKEL come from the germline V gene (reference sequence). J lost 12 bases, V lost 4 bases, and 11 bases had no gene match. This CDR3 has 15 amino acids.

The chain links TRBV7-2 to TRBJ2-1; D is perhaps TRBD1 (5 bases). The germline gives CDR1 SGHTA, CDR2 FQGNSA. Trimming pared 3 bases from V and 7 bases from J, leaving 13 bases between. The CDR3 runs 14 residues. The CDR3 loop reads CASSFVSRVNEQFF. CDR3 sequence (DNA): TGTGCCAGCAGCTTCGTCTCCAGGGTGAATGAGCAGTTCTTC.

The chain joins TRBV19 to TRBJ2-1; 9 bases line up with TRBD2. Germline V gene data show CDR1 as LNHDA and CDR2 as SQIVND (reference sequence). The CDR3 has 14 residues. Unmatched junction bases numbered 1, after V lost 7 bases and J lost 0 bases. CDR3 coding DNA: TGTGCCAGTATTAGCGGGAGCTCCTACAATGAGCAGTTCTTC. Amino acid sequence: CASISGSSYNEQFF.

This chain links TRBV19 with TRBJ1-5, with 7 bases aligning to TRBD1. V shed 3 bases and J 2 bases; nucleotides not matched to a gene: 7. CDR1 and CDR2 from the germline V gene are LNHDA and SQIVND (reference sequence). The CDR3 runs to 16 residues. The CDR3: CASSIVSGTGNQPQHF. As DNA, the CDR3 is TGTGCCAGTAGTATTGTTTCCGGGACAGGCAATCAGCCCCAGCATTTT.

The V and J genes are TRBV7-9 and TRBJ2-5; 14 positions match TRBD2. Germline lookup yields CDR1 SEHNR and CDR2 FQNEAQ (reference sequence). Trimming took 5 bases from V and 4 from J; bases not matched to a gene: 6. The CDR3 covers 16 residues. The CDR3 region is CASSPFGLAGGETQYF. In DNA form, the CDR3 reads TGTGCCAGCAGCCCGTTCGGACTAGCGGGGGGAGAGACCCAGTACTTC. Together with reference TRBV7-9 and TRBJ2-5, the CDR3 gives the full variable domain: DTGVSQNPRHKITKRGQNVTFRCDPISEHNRLYWYRQTLGQGPEFLTYFQNEAQLEKSRLLSDRFSAERPKGSFSTLEIQRTEQGDSAMYLCASSPFGLAGGETQYFGPGTRLLVL.

The chain is built from TRBV11-3 and TRBJ2-5; no reliable D call. The CDR3 length is 13 residues. Germline V gene data show CDR1 as SGHNT and CDR2 as YENEEA. With 5 bases removed from V and 4 bases from J, the gap between germline ends came to 11 bases. The CDR3 here is CASSPSPRETQYF. DNA of the CDR3: TGTGCCAGCAGCCCCTCACCGCGAGAGACCCAGTACTTC.

This clone has only a few counts. The chain combines TRBV21-1 with TRBJ2-7; the listed D gene, TRBD2, was not tested against the DNA. TRBV21-1 is annotated as a pseudogene. This CDR3 is 14 amino acids long. The CDR3 loop reads CASSNREIGYEQYF. CDR3 coding DNA: TGTGCCAGCAGCAATCGGGAGATCGGCTACGAGCAGTACTTC.

This clone was counted a single time. This chain links TRBV27 with TRBJ2-7; 8 nucleotides line up with TRBD2. Looked up from germline, CDR1 is MNHEY and CDR2 is SMNVEV (reference sequence). J was trimmed by 1 base and V by 4 bases; bases with no gene match: 6. This CDR3 contains 15 residues. In DNA form, the CDR3 reads TGTGCCAGCAGTTCGCCGGGAGGGCAATCCTACGAGCAGTACTTC. Translation gives CASSSPGGQSYEQYF.

Regarding this clone: A read error may account for a junction end that differs from germline. This chain uses TRBV15 with TRBJ1-5; 7 nucleotides agree with TRBD1. Germline V gene data show CDR1 as LNHNV and CDR2 as YYDKDF (reference sequence). This CDR3 is built from 16 residues. DNA of the CDR3: TGTGCCACCAGCCGAGAGGGAAGGGGGCGTAATCAGCCCCAGCATTTT. Residues: CATSREGRGRNQPQHF.

The chain has TRBV9 and TRBJ1-4; D gene uncertain. The CDR3 extends over 15 amino acids. V dropped 0 bases and J dropped 8 bases, with 14 bases sitting between them. The germline V gene encodes CDR1 SGDLS and CDR2 YYNGEE. The CDR3 region has the DNA TGTGCCAGCAGCGTAGGGGGAGGAATTGGGGAAAAACTGTTTTTT. Its protein product is CASSVGGGIGEKLFF.

The gene calls are TRBV29-1 and TRBJ2-1; D is ambiguous. The germline V gene encodes CDR1 SQVTM and CDR2 ANQGSEA. The CDR3 is 10 residues long. Deletions cut 3 bases from V and 8 bases from J, with 5 bases between. The CDR3, as DNA: TGCAGCGTTGAGCGTGATGAGCAGTTCTTC. This translates into CSVERDEQFF.

This clone is a singleton in its sample. V gene TRBV7-9 combines with J gene TRBJ2-2, with D possibly matching TRBD2 (5 bases). CDR1 and CDR2 from the germline V gene are SEHNR and FQNEAQ (reference sequence). The ends were cut back, 1 base at V and 4 bases at J, with 13 bases in the middle. This CDR3 comprises 16 residues. The CDR3 DNA follows: TGTGCCAGCAGCTTAGTACGTCTAGAGGGCACCGGGGAGCTGTTTTTT. Its protein product is CASSLVRLEGTGELFF.

The table lists this clone with a count of one. CDR3 sequence reads: CASSQSGHTGELFF. CDR3 bases: TGCGCCAGCAGCCAGAGCGGACACACCGGGGAGCTGTTTTTT. The gene calls are TRBV5-1 and TRBJ2-2; weak D call: TRBD2 (5 bases). CDR3 length: 14 amino acids. V was shortened by 4 bases and J by 3 bases, with 10 bases between the two germline ends. Germline V gene sequence: CDR1 SGHRS, CDR2 YFSETQ.